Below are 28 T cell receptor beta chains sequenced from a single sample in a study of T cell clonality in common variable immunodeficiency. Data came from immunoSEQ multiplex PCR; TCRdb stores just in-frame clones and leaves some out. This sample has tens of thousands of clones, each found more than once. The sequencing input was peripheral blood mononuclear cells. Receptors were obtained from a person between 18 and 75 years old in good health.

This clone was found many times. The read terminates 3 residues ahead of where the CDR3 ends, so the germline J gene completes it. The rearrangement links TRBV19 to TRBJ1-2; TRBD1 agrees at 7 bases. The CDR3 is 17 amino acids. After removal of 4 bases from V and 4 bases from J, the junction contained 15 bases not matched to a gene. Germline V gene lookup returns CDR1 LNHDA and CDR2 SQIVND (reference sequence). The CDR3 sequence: CASSNQGDFYDGYGYTF. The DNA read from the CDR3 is TGTGCCAGTAGTAATCAGGGGGACTTTTACGACGGCTATGGC.

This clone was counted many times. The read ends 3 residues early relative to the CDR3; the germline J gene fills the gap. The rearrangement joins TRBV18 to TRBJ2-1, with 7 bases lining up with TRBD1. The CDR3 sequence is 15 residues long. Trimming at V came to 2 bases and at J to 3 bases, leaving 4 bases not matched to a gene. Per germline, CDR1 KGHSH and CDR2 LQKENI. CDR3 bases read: TGTGCCAGCTCACCAGTCGGACAGGACTACAATGAG. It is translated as CASSPVGQDYNE. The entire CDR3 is CASSPVGQDYNEQFF.

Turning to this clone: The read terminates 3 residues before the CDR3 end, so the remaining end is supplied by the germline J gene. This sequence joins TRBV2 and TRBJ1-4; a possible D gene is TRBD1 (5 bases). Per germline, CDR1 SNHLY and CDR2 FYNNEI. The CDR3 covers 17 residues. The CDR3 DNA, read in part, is TGTGCCAGCCATGGCCATCCGGTCCGGGAAGGGGCCAACGTA. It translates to CASHGHPVREGANV. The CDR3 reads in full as CASHGHPVREGANVLFF.

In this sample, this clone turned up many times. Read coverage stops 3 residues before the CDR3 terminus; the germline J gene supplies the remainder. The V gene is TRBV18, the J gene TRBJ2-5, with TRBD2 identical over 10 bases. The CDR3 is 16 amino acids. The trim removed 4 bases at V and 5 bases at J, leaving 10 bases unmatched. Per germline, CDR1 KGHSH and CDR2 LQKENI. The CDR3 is CASSLTGLAVQETQYF. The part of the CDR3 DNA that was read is TGTGCCAGCTCACTAACCGGACTAGCGGTCCAGGAGACC.

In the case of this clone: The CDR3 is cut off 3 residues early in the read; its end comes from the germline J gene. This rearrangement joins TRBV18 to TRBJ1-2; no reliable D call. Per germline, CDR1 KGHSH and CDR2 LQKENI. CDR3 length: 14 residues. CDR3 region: CASSTEAGTYDYTF. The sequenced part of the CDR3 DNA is TGTGCCAGCTCAACAGAGGCGGGAACTTACGAC.

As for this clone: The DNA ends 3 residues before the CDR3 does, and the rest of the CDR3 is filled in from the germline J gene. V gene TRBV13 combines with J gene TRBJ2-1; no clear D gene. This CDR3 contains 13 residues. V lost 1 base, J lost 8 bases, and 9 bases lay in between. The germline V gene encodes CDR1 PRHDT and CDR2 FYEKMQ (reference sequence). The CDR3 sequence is CASSLAGAHEQFF. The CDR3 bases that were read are TGTGCCAGCAGCTTAGCAGGCGCCCATGAG.

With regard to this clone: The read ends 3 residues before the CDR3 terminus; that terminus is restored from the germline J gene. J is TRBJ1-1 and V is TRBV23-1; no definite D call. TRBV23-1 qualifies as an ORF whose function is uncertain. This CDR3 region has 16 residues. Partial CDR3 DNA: TGCGCCAGCAGTCATGAAAGGGCCATACAATTTTACGAG. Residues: CASSHERAIQFYE. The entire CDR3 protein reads CASSHERAIQFYEAFF.

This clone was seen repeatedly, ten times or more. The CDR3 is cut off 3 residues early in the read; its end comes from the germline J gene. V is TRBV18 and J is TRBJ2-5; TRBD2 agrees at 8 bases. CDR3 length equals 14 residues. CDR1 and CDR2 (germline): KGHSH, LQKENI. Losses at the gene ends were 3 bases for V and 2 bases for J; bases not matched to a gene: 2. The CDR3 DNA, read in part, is TGTGCCAGCTCACCTAGCGGGGTACAAGAGACC. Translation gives CASSPSGVQET. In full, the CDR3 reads CASSPSGVQETQYF.

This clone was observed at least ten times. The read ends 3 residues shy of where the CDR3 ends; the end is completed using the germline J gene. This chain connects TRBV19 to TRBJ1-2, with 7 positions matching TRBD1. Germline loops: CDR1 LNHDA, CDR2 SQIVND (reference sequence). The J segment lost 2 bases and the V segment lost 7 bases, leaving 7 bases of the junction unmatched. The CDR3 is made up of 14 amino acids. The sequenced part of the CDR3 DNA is TGTGCCAGTAACCGGGACAGTTCGAACTATGGC. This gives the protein CASNRDSSNYG. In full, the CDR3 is CASNRDSSNYGYTF.

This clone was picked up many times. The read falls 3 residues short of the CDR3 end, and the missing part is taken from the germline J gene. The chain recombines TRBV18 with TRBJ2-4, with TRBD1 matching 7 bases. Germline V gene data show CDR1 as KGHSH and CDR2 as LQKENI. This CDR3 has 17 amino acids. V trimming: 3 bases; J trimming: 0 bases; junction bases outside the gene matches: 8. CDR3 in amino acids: CASSPLRDSLAKNIQYF. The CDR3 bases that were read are TGTGCCAGCTCACCGCTCCGGGACAGCTTAGCCAAAAACATT.

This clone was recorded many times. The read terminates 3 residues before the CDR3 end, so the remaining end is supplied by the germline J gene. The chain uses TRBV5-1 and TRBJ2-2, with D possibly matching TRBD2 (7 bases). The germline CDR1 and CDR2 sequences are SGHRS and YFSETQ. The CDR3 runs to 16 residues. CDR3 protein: CASSYSPTGGANVLFF. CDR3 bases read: TGCGCCAGCAGCTACTCCCCGACTGGGGGGGCCAACGTG.

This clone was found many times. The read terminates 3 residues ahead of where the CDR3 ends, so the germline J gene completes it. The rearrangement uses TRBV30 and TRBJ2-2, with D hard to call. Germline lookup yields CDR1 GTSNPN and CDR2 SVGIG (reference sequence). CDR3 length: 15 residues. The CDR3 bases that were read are TGTGCCTGGAGTACGCCCGACACGCTGGGTGAAAAG. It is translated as CAWSTPDTLGEK. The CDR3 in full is CAWSTPDTLGEKLFF.

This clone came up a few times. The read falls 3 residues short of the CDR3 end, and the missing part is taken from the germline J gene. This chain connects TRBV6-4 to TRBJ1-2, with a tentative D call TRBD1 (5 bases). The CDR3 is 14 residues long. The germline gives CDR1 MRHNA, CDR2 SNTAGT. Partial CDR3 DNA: TGTGCCAGCAGTGGGGACGGCGGGGATGGGAGC. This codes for CASSGDGGDGS. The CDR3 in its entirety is CASSGDGGDGSYTF.

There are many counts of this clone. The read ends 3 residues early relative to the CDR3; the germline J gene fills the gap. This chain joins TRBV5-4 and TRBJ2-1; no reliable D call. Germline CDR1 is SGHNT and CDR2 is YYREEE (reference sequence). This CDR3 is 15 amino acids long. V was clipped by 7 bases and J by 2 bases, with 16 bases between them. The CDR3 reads CASAGGGIAYNEQFF. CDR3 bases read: TGTGCCAGCGCTGGCGGCGGCATAGCCTACAATGAG. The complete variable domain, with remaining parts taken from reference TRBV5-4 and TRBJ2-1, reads ETGVTQSPTHLIKTRGQQVTLRCSSQSGHNTVSWYQQALGQGPQFIFQYYREEENGRGNFPPRFSGLQFPNYSSELNVNALELDDSALYLCASAGGGIAYNEQFFGPGTRLTVL.

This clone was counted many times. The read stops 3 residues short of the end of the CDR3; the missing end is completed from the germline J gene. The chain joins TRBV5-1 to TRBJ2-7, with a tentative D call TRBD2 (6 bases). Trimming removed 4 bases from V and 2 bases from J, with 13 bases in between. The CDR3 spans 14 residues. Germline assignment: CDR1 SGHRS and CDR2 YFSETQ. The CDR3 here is CASSTQGLTYEQYF. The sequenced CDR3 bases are TGCGCCAGCAGCACCCAGGGACTGACCTACGAG.

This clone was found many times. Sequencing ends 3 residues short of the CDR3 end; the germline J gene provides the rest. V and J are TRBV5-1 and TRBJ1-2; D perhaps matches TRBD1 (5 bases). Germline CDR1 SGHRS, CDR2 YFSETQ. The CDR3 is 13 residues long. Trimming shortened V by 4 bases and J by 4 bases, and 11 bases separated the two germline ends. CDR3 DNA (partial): TGCGCCAGCAGCGACCAGGGTACCTATGGC. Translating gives CASSDQGTYG. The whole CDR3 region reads CASSDQGTYGYTF.

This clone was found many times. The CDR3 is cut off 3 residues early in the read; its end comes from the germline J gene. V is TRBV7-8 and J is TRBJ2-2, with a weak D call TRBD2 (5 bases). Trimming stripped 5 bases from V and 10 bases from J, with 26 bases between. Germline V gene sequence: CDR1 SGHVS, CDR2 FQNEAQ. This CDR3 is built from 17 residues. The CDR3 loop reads CASSILRDSAVGEELFF. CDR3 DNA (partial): TGTGCCAGCAGCATACTCCGTGATAGCGCGGTGGGAGAGGAG.

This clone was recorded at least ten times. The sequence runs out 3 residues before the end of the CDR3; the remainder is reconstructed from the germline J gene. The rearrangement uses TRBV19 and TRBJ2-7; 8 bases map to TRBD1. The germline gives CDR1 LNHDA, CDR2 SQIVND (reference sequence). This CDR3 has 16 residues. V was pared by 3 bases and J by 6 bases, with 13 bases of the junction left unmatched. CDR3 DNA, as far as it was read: TGTGCCAGTAGTATCTACTTACCGGACAGGGCGGGCGAG. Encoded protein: CASSIYLPDRAGE. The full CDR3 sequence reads CASSIYLPDRAGEQYF.

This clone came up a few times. CDR3 DNA, as far as it was read: TGTGCCAGCAGCGCACTAGGAGGGGATGGGGCGGGGGCG. This gives the protein CASSALGGDGAGA. The full-length CDR3 reads as CASSALGGDGAGAQYF. The rearrangement uses TRBV7-8 and TRBJ2-3, with TRBD2 matching over 7 bases. The read comes to an end 3 residues before the CDR3 does, leaving the germline J gene to fill in the end. Germline V CDR1 and CDR2: SGHVS, FQNEAQ. This CDR3 is built from 16 residues.

CDR3 sequence reads: CASSLLGTGAYEQYF. The CDR3 DNA, read in part, is TGTGCCAGCAGCTTGTTAGGGACAGGGGCCTACGAG. This chain joins TRBV7-9 and TRBJ2-7; 10 nucleotides match TRBD1. The read terminates 3 residues ahead of where the CDR3 ends, so the germline J gene completes it. The J segment lost 2 bases and the V segment lost 3 bases, leaving 4 bases of the junction unmatched. The CDR3 sequence is 15 residues long. The germline V gene has CDR1 SEHNR and CDR2 FQNEAQ (reference sequence).

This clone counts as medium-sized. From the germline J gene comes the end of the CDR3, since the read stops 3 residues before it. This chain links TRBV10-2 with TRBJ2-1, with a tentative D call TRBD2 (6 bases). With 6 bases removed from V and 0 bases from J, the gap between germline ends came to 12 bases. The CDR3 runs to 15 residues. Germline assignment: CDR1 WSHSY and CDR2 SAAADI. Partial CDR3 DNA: TGCGCCAGCAGACTAGCTAGCGACTCCTACAATGAG. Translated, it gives CASRLASDSYNE. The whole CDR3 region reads CASRLASDSYNEQFF.

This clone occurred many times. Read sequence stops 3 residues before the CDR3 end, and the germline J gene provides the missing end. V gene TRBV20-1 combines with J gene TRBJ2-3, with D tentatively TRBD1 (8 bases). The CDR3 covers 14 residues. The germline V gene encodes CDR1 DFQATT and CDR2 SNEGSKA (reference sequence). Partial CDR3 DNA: TGCAGTGCTAGGACAGGGGAGGGACAAGAGACG. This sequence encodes CSARTGEGQET. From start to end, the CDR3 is CSARTGEGQETQYF.

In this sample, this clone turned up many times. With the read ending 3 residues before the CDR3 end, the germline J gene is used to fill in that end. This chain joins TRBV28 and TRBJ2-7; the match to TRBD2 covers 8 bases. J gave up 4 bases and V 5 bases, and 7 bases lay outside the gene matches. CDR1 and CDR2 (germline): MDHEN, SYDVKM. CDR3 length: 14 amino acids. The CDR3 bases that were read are TGTGCCAGCAGTACCCTCGGGGGGGGGTACGAG. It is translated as CASSTLGGGYE. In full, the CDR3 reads CASSTLGGGYEQYF.

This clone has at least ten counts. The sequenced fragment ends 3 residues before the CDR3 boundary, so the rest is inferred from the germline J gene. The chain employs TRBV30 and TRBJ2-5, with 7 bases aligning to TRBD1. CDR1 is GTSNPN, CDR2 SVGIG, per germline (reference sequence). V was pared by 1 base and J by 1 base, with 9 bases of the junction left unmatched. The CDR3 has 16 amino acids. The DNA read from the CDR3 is TGTGCCTGGAGTGGGGGTTCGACAGGGCCCCAAGAGACC. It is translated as CAWSGGSTGPQET. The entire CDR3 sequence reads CAWSGGSTGPQETQYF.

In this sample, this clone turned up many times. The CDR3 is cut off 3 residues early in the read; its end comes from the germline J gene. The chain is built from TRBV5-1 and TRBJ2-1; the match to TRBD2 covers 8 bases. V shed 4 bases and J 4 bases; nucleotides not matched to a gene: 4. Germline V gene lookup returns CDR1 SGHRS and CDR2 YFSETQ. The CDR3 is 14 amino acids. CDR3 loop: CASSPGLDYNEQFF. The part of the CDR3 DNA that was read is TGCGCCAGCAGCCCGGGACTAGATTACAATGAG. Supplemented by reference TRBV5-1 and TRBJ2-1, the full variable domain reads KAGVTQTPRYLIKTRGQQVTLSCSPISGHRSVSWYQQTPGQGLQFLFEYFSETQRNKGNFPGRFSGRQFSNSRSEMNVSTLELGDSALYLCASSPGLDYNEQFFGPGTRLTVL.

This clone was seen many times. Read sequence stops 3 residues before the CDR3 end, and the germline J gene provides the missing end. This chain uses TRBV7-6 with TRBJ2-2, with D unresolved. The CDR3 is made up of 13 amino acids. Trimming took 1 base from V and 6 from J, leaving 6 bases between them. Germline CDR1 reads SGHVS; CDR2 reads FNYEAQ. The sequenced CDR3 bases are TGTGCCAGCAGCTTAGAGGTGGCCGGGGAG. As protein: CASSLEVAGE. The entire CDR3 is CASSLEVAGELFF.

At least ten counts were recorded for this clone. This CDR3 is CASSCQREGRGNEQFF. CDR3 DNA (partial): TGTGCCAGCAGTTGCCAGCGGGAGGGCCGGGGCAATGAG. This chain links TRBV6-8 with TRBJ2-1, with 10 bases that match TRBD2. The read ends 3 residues before the CDR3 terminus; that terminus is restored from the germline J gene. The CDR3 has 16 residues. With V trimmed by 4 bases and J by 6 bases, 9 bases remained unmatched. Germline CDR1 and CDR2: MNHGY and SAAAGT.

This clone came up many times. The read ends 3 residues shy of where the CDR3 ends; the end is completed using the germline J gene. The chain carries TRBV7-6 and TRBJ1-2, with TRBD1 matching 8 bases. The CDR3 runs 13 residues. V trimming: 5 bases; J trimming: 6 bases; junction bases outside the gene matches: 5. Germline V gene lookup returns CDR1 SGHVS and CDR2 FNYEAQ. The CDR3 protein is CASSLTGGDGYTF. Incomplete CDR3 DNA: TGTGCCAGCAGCCTCACAGGGGGAGATGGC.